The clone carrying this T cell receptor (beta chain) was counted many times. Germline CDR1 is GTSNPN and CDR2 is SVGIG (reference sequence). The CDR3 has 8 residues. Trimming pared 4 bases from V and 8 bases from J, leaving 2 bases between. Using immunoSEQ multiplex PCR, the repertoire was profiled, and TCRdb retains in-frame clones only, with some absent. The data contain roughly 760,000 clones, 74% of them singletons. The entry originates in a study of shared clonotypes between healthy human individuals. This TCR came from a woman between 25 and 40 years old in good health. The sequenced sample was memory CD4+ T cells sorted from blood. Subset: CD45RA-negative fraction. The chain is built from TRBV30 and TRBJ1-2, with D unresolved. CDR3 in amino acids: CAWMGYTF. CDR3 coding DNA: TGTGCCTGGATGGGCTACACCTTC.